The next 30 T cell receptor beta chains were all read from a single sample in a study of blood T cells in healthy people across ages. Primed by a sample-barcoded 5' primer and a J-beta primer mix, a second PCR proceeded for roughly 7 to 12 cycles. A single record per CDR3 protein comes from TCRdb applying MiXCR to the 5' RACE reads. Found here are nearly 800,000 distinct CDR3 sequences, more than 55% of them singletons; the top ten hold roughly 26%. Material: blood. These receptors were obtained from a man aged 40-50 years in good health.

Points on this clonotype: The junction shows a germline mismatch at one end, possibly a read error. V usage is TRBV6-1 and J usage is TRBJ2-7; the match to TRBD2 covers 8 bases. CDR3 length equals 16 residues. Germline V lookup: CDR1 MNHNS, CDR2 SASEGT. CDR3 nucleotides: TGTGCCAGCAGTGAAGCGTGGACTAGCCTTGCCTACGGGCAGTACTTC. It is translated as CASSEAWTSLAYGQYF.

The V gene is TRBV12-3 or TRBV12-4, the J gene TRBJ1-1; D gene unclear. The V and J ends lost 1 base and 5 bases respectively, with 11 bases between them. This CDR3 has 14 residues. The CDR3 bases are TGTGCCAGCAGTTTAGGCGCCAAAGGGACTGAAGCTTTCTTT. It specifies CASSLGAKGTEAFF.

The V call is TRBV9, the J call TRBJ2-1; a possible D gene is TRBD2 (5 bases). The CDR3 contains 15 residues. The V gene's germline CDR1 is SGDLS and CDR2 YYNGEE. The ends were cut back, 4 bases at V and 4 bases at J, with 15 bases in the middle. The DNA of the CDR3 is TGTGCCAGCAGCATTGGACTGCTGTCTTACAATGAGCAGTTCTTC. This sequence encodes CASSIGLLSYNEQFF.

The DNA for the CDR3 is TGTGCCAGCAAAGTCCCGGCATCCTACAATGAGCAGTTCTTC. The encoded protein is CASKVPASYNEQFF. The J gene is TRBJ2-1, the V gene TRBV28; no reliable D call. Trimming cost V 7 bases and J 1 base, with 11 bases left between them. Per germline, CDR1 MDHEN and CDR2 SYDVKM. The CDR3 consists of 14 residues.

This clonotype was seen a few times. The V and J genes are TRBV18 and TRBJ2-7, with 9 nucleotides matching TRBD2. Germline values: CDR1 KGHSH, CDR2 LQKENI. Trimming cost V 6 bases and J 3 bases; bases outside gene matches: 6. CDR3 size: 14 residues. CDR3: CASSSQREVYEQYF. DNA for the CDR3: TGTGCCAGCTCTTCCCAGCGGGAGGTCTACGAGCAGTACTTC. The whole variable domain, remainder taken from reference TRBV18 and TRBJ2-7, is NAGVMQNPRHLVRRRGQEARLRCSPMKGHSHVYWYRQLPEEGLKFMVYLQKENIIDESGMPKERFSAEFPKEGPSILRIQQVVRGDSAAYFCASSSQREVYEQYFGPGTRLTVT.

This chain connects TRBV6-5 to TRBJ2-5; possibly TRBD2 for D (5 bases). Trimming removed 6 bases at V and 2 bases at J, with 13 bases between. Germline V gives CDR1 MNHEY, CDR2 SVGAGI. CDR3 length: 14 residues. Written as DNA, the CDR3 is TGTGCCAGCAGCCCCCCGGGATTACAAGAGACCCAGTACTTC. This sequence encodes CASSPPGLQETQYF.

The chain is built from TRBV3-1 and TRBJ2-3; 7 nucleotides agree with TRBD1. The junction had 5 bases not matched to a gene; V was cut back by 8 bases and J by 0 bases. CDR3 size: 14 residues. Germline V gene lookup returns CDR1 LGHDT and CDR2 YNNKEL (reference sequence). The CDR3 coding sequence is TGTGCCAGCGGCAGGGGGTTAAGCACAGATACGCAGTATTTT. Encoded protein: CASGRGLSTDTQYF.

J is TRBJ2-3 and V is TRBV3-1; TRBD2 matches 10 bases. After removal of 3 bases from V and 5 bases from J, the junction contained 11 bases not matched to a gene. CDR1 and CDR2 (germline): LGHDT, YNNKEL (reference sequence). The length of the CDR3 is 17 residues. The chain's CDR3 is CASSQWLAGDGGDTQYF. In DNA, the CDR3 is TGTGCCAGCAGCCAGTGGCTAGCGGGAGATGGTGGAGATACGCAGTATTTT.

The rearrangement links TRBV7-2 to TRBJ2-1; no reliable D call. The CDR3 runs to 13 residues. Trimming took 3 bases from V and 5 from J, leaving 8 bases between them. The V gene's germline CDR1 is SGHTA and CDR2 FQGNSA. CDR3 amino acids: CASSFLADNEQFF. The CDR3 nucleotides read TGTGCCAGCAGCTTCTTGGCAGACAATGAGCAGTTCTTC.

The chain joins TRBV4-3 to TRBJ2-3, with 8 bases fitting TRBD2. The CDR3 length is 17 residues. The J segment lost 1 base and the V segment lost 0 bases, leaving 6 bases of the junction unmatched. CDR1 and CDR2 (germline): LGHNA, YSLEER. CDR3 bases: TGCGCCAGCAGCCAAGATTTCCTCGGGGGGGGCACAGATACGCAGTATTTT. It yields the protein CASSQDFLGGGTDTQYF.

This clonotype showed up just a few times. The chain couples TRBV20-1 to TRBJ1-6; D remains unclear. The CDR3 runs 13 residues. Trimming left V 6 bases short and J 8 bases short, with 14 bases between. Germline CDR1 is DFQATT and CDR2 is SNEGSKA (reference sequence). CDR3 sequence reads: CSALGRSDSPLHF. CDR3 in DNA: TGCAGTGCCCTAGGGAGGTCCGATTCACCCCTCCACTTT.

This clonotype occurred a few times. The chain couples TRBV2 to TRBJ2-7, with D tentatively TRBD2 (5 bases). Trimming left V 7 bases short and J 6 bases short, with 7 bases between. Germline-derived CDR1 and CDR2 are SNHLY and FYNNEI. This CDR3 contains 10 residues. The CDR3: CASTAGEQYF. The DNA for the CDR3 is TGTGCCAGCACGGCGGGCGAGCAGTACTTC. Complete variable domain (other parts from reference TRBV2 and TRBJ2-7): EPEVTQTPSHQVTQMGQEVILRCVPISNHLYFYWYRQILGQKVEFLVSFYNNEISEKSEIFDDQFSVERPDGSNFTLKIRSTKLEDSAMYFCASTAGEQYFGPGTRLTVT.

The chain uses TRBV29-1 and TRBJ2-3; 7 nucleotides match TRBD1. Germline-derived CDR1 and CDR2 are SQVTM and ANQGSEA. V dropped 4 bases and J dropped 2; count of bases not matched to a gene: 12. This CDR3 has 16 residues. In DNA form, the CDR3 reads TGCAGCGTTGTGTCTTTTGTGACAGGGACCACAGATACGCAGTATTTT. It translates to CSVVSFVTGTTDTQYF.

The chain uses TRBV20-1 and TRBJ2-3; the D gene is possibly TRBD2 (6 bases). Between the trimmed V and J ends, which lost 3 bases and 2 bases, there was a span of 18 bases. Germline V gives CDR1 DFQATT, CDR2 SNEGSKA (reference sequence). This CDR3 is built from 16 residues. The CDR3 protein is CSASPLGAGPTDTQYF. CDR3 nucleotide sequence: TGCAGTGCTAGTCCCCTCGGGGCGGGGCCCACAGATACGCAGTATTTT.

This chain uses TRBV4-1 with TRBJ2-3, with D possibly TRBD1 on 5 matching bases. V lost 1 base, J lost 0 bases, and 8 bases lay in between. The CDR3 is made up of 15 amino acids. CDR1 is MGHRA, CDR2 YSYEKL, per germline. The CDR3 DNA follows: TGCGCCAGCAGCCAAGGCCGACAGAGCACAGATACGCAGTATTTT. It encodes CASSQGRQSTDTQYF.

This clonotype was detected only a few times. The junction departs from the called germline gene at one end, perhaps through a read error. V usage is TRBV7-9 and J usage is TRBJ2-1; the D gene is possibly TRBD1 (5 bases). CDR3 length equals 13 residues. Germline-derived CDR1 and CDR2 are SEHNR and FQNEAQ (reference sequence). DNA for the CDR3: TGTGCCAGCAGCTTAGGGGGCTACGATGAGCAGTTCTTC. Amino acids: CASSLGGYDEQFF.

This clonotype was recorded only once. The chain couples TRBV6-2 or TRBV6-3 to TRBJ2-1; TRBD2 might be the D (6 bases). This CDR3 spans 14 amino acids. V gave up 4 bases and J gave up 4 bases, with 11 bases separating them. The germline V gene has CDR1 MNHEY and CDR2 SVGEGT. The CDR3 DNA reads TGTGCCAGCAGTTGGGGACTCCTTTACAATGAGCAGTTCTTC. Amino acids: CASSWGLLYNEQFF.

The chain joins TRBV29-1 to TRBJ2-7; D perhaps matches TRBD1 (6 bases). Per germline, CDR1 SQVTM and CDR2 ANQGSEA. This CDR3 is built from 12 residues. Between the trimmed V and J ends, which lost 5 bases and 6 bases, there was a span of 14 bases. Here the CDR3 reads CSVSSGVGEQYF. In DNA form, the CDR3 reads TGCAGCGTTTCGTCAGGGGTTGGCGAGCAGTACTTC.

CDR3 nucleotide sequence: TGTGCCAGCAGGCCCGGGACTAGTACGGCGGAGGAGCAGTTCTTC. This gives the protein CASRPGTSTAEEQFF. This chain connects TRBV12-3 or TRBV12-4 to TRBJ2-1, with 8 bases aligning to TRBD2. V was clipped by 6 bases and J by 10 bases; unmatched bases: 14. This CDR3 has 15 residues.

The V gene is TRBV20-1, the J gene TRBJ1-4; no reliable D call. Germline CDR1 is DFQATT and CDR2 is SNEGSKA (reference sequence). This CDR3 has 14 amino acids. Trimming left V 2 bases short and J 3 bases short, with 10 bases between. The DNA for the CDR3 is TGCAGTGCTAGACCAACTAGCGCTAATGAAAAACTGTTTTTT. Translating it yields CSARPTSANEKLFF.

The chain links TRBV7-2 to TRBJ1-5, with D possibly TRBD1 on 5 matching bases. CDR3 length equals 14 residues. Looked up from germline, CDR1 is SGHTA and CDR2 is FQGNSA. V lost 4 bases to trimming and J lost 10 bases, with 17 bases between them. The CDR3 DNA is TGTGCCAGCAGCTCTCCGGGACCCGCTTTTCCCCAGCATTTT. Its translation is CASSSPGPAFPQHF.

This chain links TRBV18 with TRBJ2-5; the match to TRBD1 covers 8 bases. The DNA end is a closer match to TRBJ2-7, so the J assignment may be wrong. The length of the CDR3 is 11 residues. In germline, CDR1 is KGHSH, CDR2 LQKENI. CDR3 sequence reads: CASSGQDEQYF. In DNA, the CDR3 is TGTGCCAGCTCGGGACAGGACGAGCAGTACTTC.

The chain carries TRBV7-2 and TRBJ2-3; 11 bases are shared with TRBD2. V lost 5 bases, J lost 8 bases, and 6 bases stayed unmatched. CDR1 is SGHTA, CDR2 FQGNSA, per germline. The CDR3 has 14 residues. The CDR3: CASSPGLAAGTQYF. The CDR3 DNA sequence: TGTGCCAGCAGCCCGGGACTAGCGGCAGGTACGCAGTATTTT.

The CDR3: CASNQGGGANTEAFF. The CDR3 DNA is TGTGCCAGCAACCAAGGAGGGGGCGCAAACACTGAAGCTTTCTTT. This rearrangement joins TRBV6-1 to TRBJ1-1; 7 positions agree with TRBD1. CDR1 and CDR2 (germline): MNHNS, SASEGT. The CDR3 covers 15 residues. Losses at the gene ends were 7 bases for V and 2 bases for J; bases not matched to a gene: 10.

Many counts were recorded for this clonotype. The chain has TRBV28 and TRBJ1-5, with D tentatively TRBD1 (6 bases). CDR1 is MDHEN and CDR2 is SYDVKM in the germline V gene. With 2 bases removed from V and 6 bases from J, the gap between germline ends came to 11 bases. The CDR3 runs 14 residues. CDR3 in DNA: TGTGCCAGCAGTTTAAGGGGGGGAGGTCAGCCCCAGCATTTT. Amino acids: CASSLRGGGQPQHF.

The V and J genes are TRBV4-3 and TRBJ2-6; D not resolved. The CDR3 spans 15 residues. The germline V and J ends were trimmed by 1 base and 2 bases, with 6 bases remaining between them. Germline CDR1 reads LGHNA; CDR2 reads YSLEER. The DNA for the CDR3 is TGCGCCAGCAGCCAAGGTCACGCTGGGGCCAACGTCCTGACTTTC. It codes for CASSQGHAGANVLTF.

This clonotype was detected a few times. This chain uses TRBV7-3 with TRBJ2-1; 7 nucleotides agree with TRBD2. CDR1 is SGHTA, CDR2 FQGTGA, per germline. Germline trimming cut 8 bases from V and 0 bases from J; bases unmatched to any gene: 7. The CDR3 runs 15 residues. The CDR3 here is CASGGGPSSYNEQFF. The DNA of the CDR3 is TGTGCCAGCGGGGGGGGTCCGAGCTCCTACAATGAGCAGTTCTTC.

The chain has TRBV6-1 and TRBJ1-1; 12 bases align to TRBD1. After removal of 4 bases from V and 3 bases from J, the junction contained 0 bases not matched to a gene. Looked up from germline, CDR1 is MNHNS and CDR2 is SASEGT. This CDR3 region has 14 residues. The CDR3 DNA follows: TGTGCCAGCAGTGGGGACAGGGGGCACACTGAAGCTTTCTTT. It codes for CASSGDRGHTEAFF.

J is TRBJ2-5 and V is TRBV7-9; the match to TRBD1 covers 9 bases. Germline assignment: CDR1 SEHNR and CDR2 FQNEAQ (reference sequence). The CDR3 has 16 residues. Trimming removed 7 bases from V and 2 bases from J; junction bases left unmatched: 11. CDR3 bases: TGTGCCAGCACCAAGTTCGGGACAGGGATACAAGAGACCCAGTACTTC. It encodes CASTKFGTGIQETQYF.

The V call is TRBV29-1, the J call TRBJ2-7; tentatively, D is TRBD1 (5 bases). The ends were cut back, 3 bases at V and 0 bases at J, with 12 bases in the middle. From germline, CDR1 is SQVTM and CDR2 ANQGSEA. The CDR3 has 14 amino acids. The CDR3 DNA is TGCAGCGTTGAGGGGCGACCCGACTCCTACGAGCAGTACTTC. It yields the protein CSVEGRPDSYEQYF.